This TCR beta chain was identified in a study of blood T cell repertoires in COVID-19 (dated by TCRdb to 2020 to 2021). With respect to the entire study: Samples covering the acute and convalescent phases of COVID-19 were provided by collaborators in the United States, Italy and Spain. The prospective study material was composed of cDNA or gDNA derived from T cells, B-cell-depleted T cells, or PBMCs. Subjects who had been exposed to COVID-19, were actively infected with it, or had recovered from it provided the deeply sampled blood TCRbeta repertoires that made up the dataset. A freely available public database, intended as a resource for researchers studying the immune response to SARS-CoV-2, is where the repertoires were released. Samples were obtained from the ongoing ImmuneRACE study (first 160 participants) and from over a thousand subjects provided by 6 global collaborators. Sample metadata almost always included a de-identified subject ID, COVID-19 status, age in years and sex. Where HLA class I and class II types were available, the types were taken from metadata supplied by the sample provider, not from assay-based typing. General conclusions and limits of the study: Clinical and demographic metadata were provided uncurated, with the amount varying by source and participant.

Regarding this clone: Its antigen is not yet known. The record has no base qualities; no much larger clone is one base away.

In the prospective study, participants were about 18 to 100 years old, resided in about two dozen geographic areas of the United States, and were enrolled through a virtual design. In the prospective study, cohorts were assigned on the basis of participant-reported clinical history obtained from a screening survey and a study questionnaire. Mobile phlebotomists in the prospective study collected whole blood, serum and a nasopharyngeal or oropharyngeal swab from every participant. Prospective study participants could optionally give additional blood draws and questionnaires over an approximately two-month period. Blood samples from the prospective study were shipped frozen or at room temperature prior to DNA extraction. Relative to germline, V is missing 0 bases and J is missing 6 bases, with 5 bases of the junction outside any gene match. The CDR3 sequence holds 15 residues, the cysteine and phenylalanine included. Just the 45-base CDR3 DNA is kept, in frame starting at base 1. The germline V gene yields SGHTS for CDR1 and YDEGEE for CDR2.

TCRbeta CDR3 regions were amplified from genomic DNA using the immunoSEQ Assay, a bias-controlled multiplex PCR. On the study's bioinformatics: The number of nucleated cells in each sample was estimated from the amplification of reference gene primers within the assay. Sequence reads were collapsed and filtered to measure the absolute abundance of every unique TCRbeta CDR3 rearrangement. For each sample, productive Simpson clonality was calculated as the square root of Simpson's diversity index across productive rearrangements. TCRdb took over this immuneACCESS table, retaining in-frame rearrangements with V and J assigned. Such tables are incomplete; in checked studies, under half of the missing clones stem from an unresolved V gene, and the remainder is unexplained. D and trimming come from the DNA, and the V and J calls and clone size come from that table. Recorded for this sample are roughly 250,000 clones; 70% to 90% of them occurred a single time. The ten largest make up 3.3% of the sample.

In this chain, TRBV5-8 is recombined with TRBJ2-2, and 7 junction bases match TRBD1. Sequencing input: PBMCs or T cells enriched from blood (not recorded which). The receptor comes from a woman aged 40 to 49 with acute COVID-19. The CDR3 loop reads CASSLGQGLAGELFF. The bases are TGTGCCAGCAGCTTGGGACAGGGATTGGCCGGGGAGCTGTTTTTT.